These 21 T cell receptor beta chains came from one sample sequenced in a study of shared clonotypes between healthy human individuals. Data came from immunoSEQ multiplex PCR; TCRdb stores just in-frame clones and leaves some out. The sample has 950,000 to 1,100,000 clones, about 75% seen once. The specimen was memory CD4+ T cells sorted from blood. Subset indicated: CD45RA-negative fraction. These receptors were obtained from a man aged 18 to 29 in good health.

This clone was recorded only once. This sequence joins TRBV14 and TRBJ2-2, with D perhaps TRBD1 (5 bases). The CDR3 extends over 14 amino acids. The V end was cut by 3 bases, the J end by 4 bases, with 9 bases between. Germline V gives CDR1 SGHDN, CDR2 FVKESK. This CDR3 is CASSQMTATGELFF. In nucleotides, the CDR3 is TGTGCCAGCAGCCAGATGACAGCCACCGGGGAGCTGTTTTTT.

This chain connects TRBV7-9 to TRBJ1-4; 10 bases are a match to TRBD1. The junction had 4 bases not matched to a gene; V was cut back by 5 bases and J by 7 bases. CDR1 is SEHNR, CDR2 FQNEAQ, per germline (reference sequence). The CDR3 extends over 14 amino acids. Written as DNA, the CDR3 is TGTGCCAGCAGCCCCGGGACAGGGGCTGAAAAACTGTTTTTT. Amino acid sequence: CASSPGTGAEKLFF.

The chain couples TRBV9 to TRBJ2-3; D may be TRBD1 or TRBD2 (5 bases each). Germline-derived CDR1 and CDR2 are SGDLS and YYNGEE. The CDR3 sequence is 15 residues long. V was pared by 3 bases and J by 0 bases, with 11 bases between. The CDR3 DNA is TGTGCCAGCAGCGCCCGGGACGCAAGCACAGATACGCAGTATTTT. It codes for CASSARDASTDTQYF.

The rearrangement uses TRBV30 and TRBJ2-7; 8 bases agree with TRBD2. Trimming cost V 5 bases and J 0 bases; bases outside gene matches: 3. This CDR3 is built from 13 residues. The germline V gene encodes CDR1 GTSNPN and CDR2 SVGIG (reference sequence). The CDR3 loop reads CAWQLAASYEQYF. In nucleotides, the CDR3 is TGTGCCTGGCAACTAGCGGCCTCCTACGAGCAGTACTTC.

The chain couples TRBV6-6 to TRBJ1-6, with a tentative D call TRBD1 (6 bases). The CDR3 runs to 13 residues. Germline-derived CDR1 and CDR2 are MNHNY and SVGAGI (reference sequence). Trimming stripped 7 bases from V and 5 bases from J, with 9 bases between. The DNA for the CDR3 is TGTGCCAGCAAGGCAGGGGATAATTCACCCCTCCACTTT. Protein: CASKAGDNSPLHF.

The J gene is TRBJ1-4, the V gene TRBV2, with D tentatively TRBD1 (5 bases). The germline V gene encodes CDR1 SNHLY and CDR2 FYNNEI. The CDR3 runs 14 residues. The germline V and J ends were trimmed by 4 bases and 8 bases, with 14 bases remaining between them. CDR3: CASSGGGGGEKLFF. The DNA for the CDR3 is TGTGCCAGCAGTGGGGGGGGAGGAGGAGAAAAACTGTTTTTT.

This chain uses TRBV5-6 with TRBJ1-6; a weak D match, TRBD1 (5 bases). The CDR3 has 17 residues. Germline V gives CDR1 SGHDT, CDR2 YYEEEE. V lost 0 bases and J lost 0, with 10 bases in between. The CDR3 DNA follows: TGTGCCAGCAGCTTGGCAGGGAAGAGCTCCTATAATTCACCCCTCCACTTT. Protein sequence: CASSLAGKSSYNSPLHF.

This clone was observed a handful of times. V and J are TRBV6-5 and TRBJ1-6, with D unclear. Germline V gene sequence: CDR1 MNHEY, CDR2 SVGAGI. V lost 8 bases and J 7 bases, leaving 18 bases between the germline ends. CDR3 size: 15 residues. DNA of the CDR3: TGTGCCAGCGCGTTACACCCGGGTGAAAATTCACCCCTCCACTTT. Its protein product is CASALHPGENSPLHF.

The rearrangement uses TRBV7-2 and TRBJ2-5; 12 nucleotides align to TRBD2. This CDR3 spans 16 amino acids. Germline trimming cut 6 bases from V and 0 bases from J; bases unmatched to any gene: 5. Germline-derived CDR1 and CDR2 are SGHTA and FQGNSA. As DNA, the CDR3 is TGTGCCAGCAGTCTAACTAGCGGGAGGAACCAAGAGACCCAGTACTTC. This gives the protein CASSLTSGRNQETQYF. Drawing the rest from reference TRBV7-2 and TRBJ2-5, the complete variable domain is GAGVSQSPSNKVTEKGKDVELRCDPISGHTALYWYRQSLGQGLEFLIYFQGNSAPDKSGLPSDRFSAERTGGSVSTLTIQRTQQEDSAVYLCASSLTSGRNQETQYFGPGTRLLVL.

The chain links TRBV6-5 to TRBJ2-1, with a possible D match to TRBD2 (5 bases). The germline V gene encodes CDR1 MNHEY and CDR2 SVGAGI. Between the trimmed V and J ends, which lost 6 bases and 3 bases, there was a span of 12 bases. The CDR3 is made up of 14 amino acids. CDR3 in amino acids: CASRRDSYYNEQFF. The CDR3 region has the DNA TGTGCCAGCAGACGGGATTCCTACTACAATGAGCAGTTCTTC.

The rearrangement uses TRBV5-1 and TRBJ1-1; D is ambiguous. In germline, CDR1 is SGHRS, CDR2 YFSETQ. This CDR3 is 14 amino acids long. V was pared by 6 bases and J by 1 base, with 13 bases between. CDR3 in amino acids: CASTTYTSNTEAFF. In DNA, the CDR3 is TGCGCCAGCACCACGTATACGTCGAACACTGAAGCTTTCTTT.

The CDR3 DNA follows: TGCGCCAGCAGCCCGGATGGTGGGACCAAAAACATTCAGTACTTC. It is translated as CASSPDGGTKNIQYF. The chain recombines TRBV5-1 with TRBJ2-4; no clear D gene. Trimming took off 4 bases at V and 2 bases at J, with 13 bases between the two ends. CDR1 SGHRS and CDR2 YFSETQ come from the germline V gene. The CDR3 consists of 15 residues. The full variable domain, completed using reference TRBV5-1 and TRBJ2-4, is KAGVTQTPRYLIKTRGQQVTLSCSPISGHRSVSWYQQTPGQGLQFLFEYFSETQRNKGNFPGRFSGRQFSNSRSEMNVSTLELGDSALYLCASSPDGGTKNIQYFGAGTRLSVL.

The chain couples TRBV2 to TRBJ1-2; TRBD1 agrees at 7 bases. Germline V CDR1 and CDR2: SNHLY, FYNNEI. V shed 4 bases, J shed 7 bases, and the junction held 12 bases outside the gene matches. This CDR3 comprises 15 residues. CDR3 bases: TGTGCCAGCAGTGTTCTCGAGGGAGGGGGCTCTGGCTACACCTTC. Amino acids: CASSVLEGGGSGYTF.

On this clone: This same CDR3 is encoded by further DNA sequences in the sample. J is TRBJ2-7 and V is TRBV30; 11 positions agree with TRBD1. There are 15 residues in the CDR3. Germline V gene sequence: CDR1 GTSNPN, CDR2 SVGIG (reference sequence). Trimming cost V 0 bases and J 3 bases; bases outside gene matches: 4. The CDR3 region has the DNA TGTGCCTGGAGTGTTGGCGGGACAGGGGGCTACGAGCAGTACTTC. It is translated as CAWSVGGTGGYEQYF. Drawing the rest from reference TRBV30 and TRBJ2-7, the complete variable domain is SQTIHQWPATLVQPVGSPLSLECTVEGTSNPNLYWYRQAAGRGLQLLFYSVGIGQISSEVPQNLSASRPQDRQFILSSKKLLLSDSGFYLCAWSVGGTGGYEQYFGPGTRLTVT.

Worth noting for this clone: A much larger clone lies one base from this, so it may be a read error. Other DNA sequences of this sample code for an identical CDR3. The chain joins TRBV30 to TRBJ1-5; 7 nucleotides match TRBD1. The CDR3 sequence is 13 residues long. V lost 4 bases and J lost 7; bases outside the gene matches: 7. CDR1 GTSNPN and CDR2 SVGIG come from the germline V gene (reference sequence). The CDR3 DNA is TGTGCCTGGACCGAGGGGGCCGGGCAGCCCCAGCATTTT. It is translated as CAWTEGAGQPQHF.

The CDR3 here is CASSSRGTGGTDTQYF. In DNA, the CDR3 is TGTGCCAGCAGCTCTAGAGGGACAGGGGGGACAGATACGCAGTATTTT. The J gene is TRBJ2-3, the V gene TRBV5-6; 11 nucleotides match TRBD1. There are 16 residues in the CDR3. Germline values: CDR1 SGHDT, CDR2 YYEEEE. The V segment lost 3 bases and the J segment 3 bases; nucleotides outside the gene matches: 6.

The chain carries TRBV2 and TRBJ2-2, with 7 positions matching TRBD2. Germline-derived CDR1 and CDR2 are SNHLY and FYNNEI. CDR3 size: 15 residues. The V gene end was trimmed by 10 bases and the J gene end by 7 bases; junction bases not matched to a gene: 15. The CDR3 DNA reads TGTGCCACCCCAAGGGGCGGGAGCGGCGGCGGGGAGCTGTTTTTT. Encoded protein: CATPRGGSGGGELFF. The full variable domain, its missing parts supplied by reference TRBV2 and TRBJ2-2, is EPEVTQTPSHQVTQMGQEVILRCVPISNHLYFYWYRQILGQKVEFLVSFYNNEISEKSEIFDDQFSVERPDGSNFTLKIRSTKLEDSAMYFCATPRGGSGGGELFFGEGSRLTVL.

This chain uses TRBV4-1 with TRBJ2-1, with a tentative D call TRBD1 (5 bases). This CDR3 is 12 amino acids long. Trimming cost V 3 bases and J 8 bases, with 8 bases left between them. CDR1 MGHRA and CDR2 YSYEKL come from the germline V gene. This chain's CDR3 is CASSHVRDEQFF. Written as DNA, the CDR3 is TGCGCCAGCAGCCATGTCAGGGATGAGCAGTTCTTC.

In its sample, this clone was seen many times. The CDR3 sequence is CASSGKAGVSHEQYF. The CDR3 DNA sequence: TGTGCCAGCAGTGGGAAGGCAGGGGTGTCCCACGAGCAGTACTTC. The chain uses TRBV6-1 and TRBJ2-7; tentative D call: TRBD1 (6 bases). Looked up from germline, CDR1 is MNHNS and CDR2 is SASEGT. The CDR3 covers 15 residues. V lost 4 bases to trimming and J lost 5 bases, with 18 bases between them.

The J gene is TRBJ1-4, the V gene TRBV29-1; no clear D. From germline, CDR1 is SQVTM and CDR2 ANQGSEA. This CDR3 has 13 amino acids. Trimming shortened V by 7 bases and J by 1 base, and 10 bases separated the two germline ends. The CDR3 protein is CSARFETNEKLFF. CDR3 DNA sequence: TGCAGCGCTCGGTTTGAAACTAATGAAAAACTGTTTTTT.

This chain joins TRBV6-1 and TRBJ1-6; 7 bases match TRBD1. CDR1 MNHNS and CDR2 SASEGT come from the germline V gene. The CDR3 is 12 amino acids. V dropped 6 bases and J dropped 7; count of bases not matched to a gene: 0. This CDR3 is CASRQGNSPLHF. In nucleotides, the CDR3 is TGTGCCAGCAGACAGGGGAATTCACCCCTCCACTTT.